This T cell receptor beta chain was captured in a study of Ad26.COV2.S vaccination and SARS-CoV-2 variants. About the research overall: The COV1001 Ad26.COV2.S trial arm included the donor. Ad26.COV2.S shots went into the muscle once or twice, 56 days apart. Overall study findings and caveats: Vaccinated and placebo-treated recipients had similar non-spike TCR breadth.

Note on this clone: Its cognate antigen is unknown.

Assay: immunoSEQ multiplex PCR; the TCRdb copy retains only in-frame clones and omits some. Altogether some 480,000 clones are present, 87% being singletons, with the ten largest covering roughly 13%. This CDR3 comprises 14 residues. With 4 bases removed from V and 4 bases from J, the gap between germline ends came to 14 bases. Germline-derived CDR1 and CDR2 are SGHNT and YYREEE (reference sequence). Regarding treatment: roughly 20 received Ad26.COV2.S at low or high dose, single or two shots; about 5 received placebo; per-sample allocation not given. Collection of the samples took place on day 63 after the first injection of vaccine or placebo.

The V call is TRBV5-4, the J call TRBJ1-1; maybe TRBD1 (5 bases). The input for sequencing was peripheral blood, taken in a trial of Ad26.COV2.S vaccine versus placebo. The sequence derives from a person between 18 and 65 years old who received the Ad26.COV2.S COVID-19 vaccine or a placebo. For the CDR3, the DNA is TGTGCCAGCAGCGGGGGGGTGGGAGGCACTGAAGCTTTCTTT. Encoded protein: CASSGGVGGTEAFF. Together with reference TRBV5-4 and TRBJ1-1, the CDR3 gives the full variable domain: ETGVTQSPTHLIKTRGQQVTLRCSSQSGHNTVSWYQQALGQGPQFIFQYYREEENGRGNFPPRFSGLQFPNYSSELNVNALELDDSALYLCASSGGVGGTEAFFGQGTRLTVV.